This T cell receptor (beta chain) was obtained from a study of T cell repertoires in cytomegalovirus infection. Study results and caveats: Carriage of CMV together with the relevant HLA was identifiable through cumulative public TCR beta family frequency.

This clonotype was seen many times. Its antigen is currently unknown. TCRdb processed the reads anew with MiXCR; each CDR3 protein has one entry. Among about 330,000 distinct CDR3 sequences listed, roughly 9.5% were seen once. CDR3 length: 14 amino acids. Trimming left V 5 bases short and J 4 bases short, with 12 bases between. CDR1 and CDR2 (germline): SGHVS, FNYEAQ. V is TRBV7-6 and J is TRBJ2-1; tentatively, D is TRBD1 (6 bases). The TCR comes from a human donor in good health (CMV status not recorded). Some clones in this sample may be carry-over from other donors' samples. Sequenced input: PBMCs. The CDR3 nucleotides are TGTGCCAGCAGCGAGACAGGCCCTTACAATGAGCAGTTCTTC. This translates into CASSETGPYNEQFF.